These 24 T cell receptor beta chains share one sample of origin, sequenced in a study. One entry per CDR3 protein, called by TCRdb with MiXCR from the 5' RACE reads. Counted here are over 45,000 distinct CDR3 sequences, 26% occurring once; the ten biggest clones make up roughly 2.2%. Tregs were sorted as CD4+CD25+CD127-/low cells. Sequencing used tumor-infiltrating Tregs sorted from the breast tumor. These receptors originate from a female donor with breast cancer.

V usage is TRBV5-1 and J usage is TRBJ2-3; D uncertain. The germline V gene encodes CDR1 SGHRS and CDR2 YFSETQ. Trimming shortened V by 1 base and J by 1 base, and 10 bases separated the two germline ends. The CDR3 contains 15 residues. In nucleotides, the CDR3 is TGCGCCAGCAGCTTGAACCCGGTCGGCACAGATACGCAGTATTTT. Protein product: CASSLNPVGTDTQYF.

In its sample, this clonotype was seen a few times. The chain couples TRBV6-1 to TRBJ2-1; 9 nucleotides align to TRBD1. V lost 11 bases to trimming and J lost 4 bases; unmatched junction nucleotides: 9. CDR1 and CDR2 (germline): MNHNS, SASEGT. CDR3 length equals 14 residues. The CDR3 DNA reads TGTGCCGGCGCCGGGGGGACAGGGTACAATGAGCAGTTCTTC. This encodes CAGAGGTGYNEQFF.

This chain links TRBV12-3 or TRBV12-4 with TRBJ2-5, with D hard to call. V lost 1 base to trimming and J lost 6 bases, with 12 bases between them. The CDR3 has 14 residues. The CDR3 sequence: CASSLGLREKTQYF. The CDR3 nucleotides read TGTGCCAGCAGTTTAGGGCTGCGTGAGAAGACCCAGTACTTC.

Concerning this clonotype: Germline and junction disagree at one end, which may indicate a read error. The chain recombines TRBV5-1 with TRBJ2-2; 7 bases are a match to TRBD2. The germline V gene has CDR1 SGHRS and CDR2 YFSETQ. The CDR3 totals 14 residues. This CDR3 reads CASSLSGNSGVLFF. The CDR3 DNA sequence: TGCGCCAGCAGCTTAAGCGGGAATTCCGGGGTGCTGTTTTTT.

This clonotype appeared a single time. The junction shows a germline mismatch at one end, possibly a read error. V gene TRBV30 combines with J gene TRBJ1-1, with D possibly TRBD1 on 5 matching bases. The germline gives CDR1 GTSNPN, CDR2 SVGIG (reference sequence). This CDR3 is built from 13 residues. The DNA of the CDR3 is TGTGCCTGGAGTTTTGTGACGGGGACTGGAGCTTTCTTT. Its protein product is CAWSFVTGTGAFF. Full variable domain (rest looked up from reference TRBV30 and TRBJ1-1): SQTIHQWPATLVQPVGSPLSLECTVEGTSNPNLYWYRQAAGRGLQLLFYSVGIGQISSEVPQNLSASRPQDRQFILSSKKLLLSDSGFYLCAWSFVTGTGAFFGQGTRLTVV.

Only a few counts were recorded for this clonotype. V gene TRBV24-1 combines with J gene TRBJ1-1; D ambiguous. The CDR3 sequence is 13 residues long. Germline V lookup: CDR1 KGHDR, CDR2 SFDVKD. V was shortened by 3 bases and J by 1 base, with 5 bases between the two germline ends. The CDR3 nucleotides are TGTGCCACCAGTGATGGACGGAACACTGAAGCTTTCTTT. Translating it yields CATSDGRNTEAFF.

This clonotype came up a few times. The chain recombines TRBV4-1 with TRBJ1-2, with 8 bases identical to TRBD1. V was pared by 0 bases and J by 5 bases, with 17 bases of the junction left unmatched. CDR1 MGHRA and CDR2 YSYEKL come from the germline V gene. The CDR3 is 19 residues long. The CDR3 DNA reads as TGCGCCAGCAGCCAAGATTGGCGGCCCGACAGGGGAGGCGGATATGGCTACACCTTC. The encoded protein is CASSQDWRPDRGGGYGYTF.

The rearrangement uses TRBV25-1 and TRBJ1-2; TRBD1 agrees at 8 bases. This CDR3 comprises 13 residues. Looked up from germline, CDR1 is MGHDK and CDR2 is SYGVNS. The J segment lost 4 bases and the V segment lost 7 bases, leaving 5 bases of the junction unmatched. For the CDR3, the DNA is TGTGCCAGCACAGGGGGCGAGGGCTATGGCTACACCTTC. Encoded protein: CASTGGEGYGYTF.

The gene calls are TRBV20-1 and TRBJ2-7; TRBD1 is a possible D gene (5 bases). V lost 1 base and J lost 3, with 19 bases in between. Germline CDR1 is DFQATT and CDR2 is SNEGSKA (reference sequence). The CDR3 runs to 16 residues. The CDR3 reads CSARVQSDSRNYEQYF. CDR3 nucleotides: TGCAGTGCTAGAGTTCAATCAGACAGCAGAAACTACGAGCAGTACTTC.

A note on this clonotype: One end of the junction varies from germline; a read error may be responsible. The gene calls are TRBV30 and TRBJ1-5; unclear D gene. This CDR3 spans 14 amino acids. Per the germline V gene, CDR1 is GTSNPN and CDR2 is SVGIG (reference sequence). The CDR3 DNA sequence: TGTACCTGGAGTGTACCGGCGGGCAATCAGCCCCAGCATTTT. Its protein is CTWSVPAGNQPQHF.

This clonotype was counted only a few times. The chain is built from TRBV7-9 and TRBJ2-7; no firm D call. The germline V and J ends were trimmed by 3 bases and 5 bases, with 5 bases remaining between them. Per the germline V gene, CDR1 is SEHNR and CDR2 is FQNEAQ (reference sequence). The CDR3 loop spans 11 amino acids. The CDR3 nucleotides read TGTGCCAGCAGCTTCCTTGACGAGCAGTACTTC. Amino acids: CASSFLDEQYF.

Only a few counts were recorded for this clonotype. The V gene is TRBV7-9, the J gene TRBJ1-1; D is uncertain. V lost 1 base, J lost 10 bases, and 10 bases lay in between. Germline CDR1 and CDR2: SEHNR and FQNEAQ (reference sequence). This CDR3 comprises 12 residues. Here the CDR3 DNA reads TGTGCCAGCAGCTTAGGGCCATCGGGAGCTTTCTTT. Translating gives CASSLGPSGAFF.

This sequence joins TRBV7-8 and TRBJ2-5; either TRBD1 or TRBD2 may fit D (5 bases each). V was clipped by 4 bases and J by 3 bases, with 9 bases between them. Germline CDR1 SGHVS, CDR2 FQNEAQ. This CDR3 spans 13 amino acids. The CDR3 loop reads CASSSRGEETQYF. The CDR3 nucleotides read TGTGCCAGCAGCTCCCGGGGCGAAGAGACCCAGTACTTC.

The rearrangement uses TRBV5-1 and TRBJ2-5, with 8 nucleotides matching TRBD2. The CDR3 loop spans 14 amino acids. Per germline, CDR1 SGHRS and CDR2 YFSETQ. V dropped 7 bases and J dropped 4; count of bases not matched to a gene: 9. In DNA form, the CDR3 reads TGCGCCAGCGGGCTCGAAAGCGGGAGAGAGACCCAGTACTTC. Its protein is CASGLESGRETQYF.

J is TRBJ1-2 and V is TRBV12-3 or TRBV12-4, with 9 bases fitting TRBD1. This CDR3 has 13 residues. V shed 6 bases and J 6 bases; nucleotides not matched to a gene: 5. CDR3 DNA: TGTGCCAGCAGCCGTGGACAGGGGAATGGCTACACCTTC. This sequence encodes CASSRGQGNGYTF.

The sample holds a few counts of this clonotype. The gene calls are TRBV7-2 and TRBJ1-1; the D gene is possibly TRBD1 (6 bases). CDR1 SGHTA and CDR2 FQGNSA come from the germline V gene. The ends were cut back, 5 bases at V and 0 bases at J, with 10 bases in the middle. There are 14 residues in the CDR3. Here the CDR3 reads CASSRGTLNTEAFF. The CDR3 nucleotides read TGTGCCAGCAGCCGAGGGACACTGAACACTGAAGCTTTCTTT.

By sample fraction, this clonotype is medium-sized (0.01 to 0.1%). V usage is TRBV9 and J usage is TRBJ2-1, with D perhaps being TRBD1 or TRBD2 (6 bases each). CDR3 length: 16 amino acids. V was clipped by 0 bases and J by 7 bases, with 17 bases between them. From germline, CDR1 is SGDLS and CDR2 YYNGEE. The CDR3 here is CASSVAGDSAGNEQFF. DNA of the CDR3: TGTGCCAGCAGCGTAGCAGGGGACTCTGCCGGGAATGAGCAGTTCTTC.

This clonotype was counted once. The chain recombines TRBV7-2 with TRBJ2-5, with TRBD2 matching over 8 bases. The trim removed 7 bases at V and 7 bases at J, leaving 14 bases unmatched. Germline CDR1 is SGHTA and CDR2 is FQGNSA. The CDR3 runs to 15 residues. The CDR3 is CASTRAGVSWGTQYF. CDR3 nucleotides: TGTGCCAGCACCCGAGCGGGAGTCTCTTGGGGGACCCAGTACTTC.

The sample holds a few counts of this clonotype. V and J are TRBV13 and TRBJ2-1; D tentatively fits TRBD1 or TRBD2 (5 bases each). The germline V gene encodes CDR1 PRHDT and CDR2 FYEKMQ (reference sequence). Trimming took 5 bases from V and 5 from J, leaving 16 bases between them. The CDR3 runs 15 residues. This CDR3 reads CASSTYGDGNNEQFF. The CDR3 nucleotides are TGTGCCAGCAGCACCTATGGGGACGGGAACAATGAGCAGTTCTTC.

The V and J genes are TRBV6-2 or TRBV6-3 and TRBJ2-2; a weak D match, TRBD2 (5 bases). Per germline, CDR1 MNHEY and CDR2 SVGEGT. The V end lost 0 bases, the J end lost 6 bases, and 11 bases lay between the germline ends. The CDR3 is made up of 15 amino acids. CDR3 sequence: CASSYSRGAAGELFF. The CDR3 DNA sequence: TGTGCCAGCAGTTACTCACGGGGAGCGGCCGGGGAGCTGTTTTTT.

This clonotype occurred many times. V and J are TRBV20-1 and TRBJ2-5; 11 bases are a match to TRBD2. This CDR3 spans 15 amino acids. The junction had 11 bases not matched to a gene; V was cut back by 6 bases and J by 5 bases. Germline V gene sequence: CDR1 DFQATT, CDR2 SNEGSKA (reference sequence). The CDR3 sequence is CSARPLAGVAETQYF. CDR3 bases: TGCAGTGCCAGGCCACTAGCGGGAGTGGCGGAGACCCAGTACTTC.

This clonotype qualifies as medium-sized. This sequence joins TRBV6-2 or TRBV6-3 and TRBJ1-2; D is perhaps TRBD1 (5 bases). The germline CDR1 and CDR2 sequences are MNHEY and SVGEGT. CDR3 size: 15 residues. Trimming left V 2 bases short and J 0 bases short, with 10 bases between. The CDR3: CASSYGASSNYGYTF. The DNA for the CDR3 is TGTGCCAGCAGTTACGGGGCCAGTTCTAACTATGGCTACACCTTC.

This clonotype was counted ten times or more. The genes are TRBV20-1 and TRBJ2-7; 9 nucleotides line up with TRBD1. J lost 3 bases, V lost 6 bases, and 6 bases had no gene match. The CDR3 consists of 13 residues. Per the germline V gene, CDR1 is DFQATT and CDR2 is SNEGSKA (reference sequence). CDR3 coding DNA: TGCAGTGCCGGGACAGGGAAAGTCTACGAGCAGTACTTC. Its protein product is CSAGTGKVYEQYF.

This clonotype was seen a few times. This chain uses TRBV20-1 with TRBJ2-3; D is ambiguous. Germline loops: CDR1 DFQATT, CDR2 SNEGSKA (reference sequence). The V and J ends lost 6 bases and 6 bases respectively, with 13 bases between them. The CDR3 is made up of 12 amino acids. The CDR3: CSAKPWLDTQYF. CDR3 nucleotides: TGCAGTGCAAAGCCTTGGTTGGATACGCAGTATTTT.